The 14 T cell receptor beta chains in this list originate from one sample, sequenced in a study of blood T cells in healthy people across ages. Using a J-beta primer mix together with a sample-barcoded 5' primer, a second PCR was run for about 6 to 12 cycles. TCRdb fed the 5' RACE reads into MiXCR, producing one record per CDR3 protein. Of approximately 690,000 distinct CDR3 sequences in the sample, around two fifths are singletons; the top ten hold 25% to 35%. Sequencing input: blood. These receptors were taken from a man of 80 years or more in good health.

This clonotype was counted only a few times. The chain recombines TRBV5-1 with TRBJ2-4, with TRBD1 identical over 9 bases. Germline V gene lookup returns CDR1 SGHRS and CDR2 YFSETQ. With V trimmed by 2 bases and J by 13 bases, 10 bases remained unmatched. The CDR3 covers 14 residues. CDR3 DNA sequence: TGCGCCAGCAGCTTAGGGACAGGGTTCGAGGAGCAGTACTTC. Protein product: CASSLGTGFEEQYF.

This clonotype was recorded a few times. The genes are TRBV6-2 or TRBV6-3 and TRBJ2-5; a possible D gene is TRBD2 (5 bases). The ends were cut back, 6 bases at V and 4 bases at J, with 9 bases in the middle. CDR3 size: 12 residues. Germline V CDR1 and CDR2: MNHEY, SVGEGT. The CDR3 spells CASRGEGETQYF. Written as DNA, the CDR3 is TGTGCCAGCAGGGGAGAGGGAGAGACCCAGTACTTC.

As to this clonotype: Germline is not matched at one junction end, which may reflect a read error. The rearrangement uses TRBV9 and TRBJ2-7, with D possibly TRBD2 on 6 matching bases. The germline V gene encodes CDR1 SGDLS and CDR2 YYNGEE. The CDR3 spans 14 residues. The CDR3, as DNA: TGTGCCAACAGCGCCCGTAGGGACTTTTACGAGCAGTACTTC. Residues: CANSARRDFYEQYF.

The table lists this clonotype with a few counts. The chain couples TRBV20-1 to TRBJ2-7, with D possibly TRBD1 on 6 matching bases. CDR3 length: 11 amino acids. V lost 3 bases and J 6 bases, leaving 9 bases between the germline ends. CDR1 is DFQATT and CDR2 is SNEGSKA in the germline V gene (reference sequence). The CDR3 DNA follows: TGCAGTGCTAGGACAGGCGTCGAGCAGTACTTC. This sequence encodes CSARTGVEQYF.

The chain uses TRBV6-5 and TRBJ2-1; the match to TRBD2 covers 9 bases. This CDR3 has 16 residues. Per the germline V gene, CDR1 is MNHEY and CDR2 is SVGAGI. Unmatched junction bases numbered 4, after V lost 2 bases and J lost 2 bases. Here the CDR3 reads CASSYRRTSAYNEQFF. The CDR3 region has the DNA TGTGCCAGCAGTTACCGGAGGACTAGCGCCTACAATGAGCAGTTCTTC.

The chain recombines TRBV6-5 with TRBJ2-7; possibly TRBD1 for D (5 bases). Trimming removed 2 bases from V and 2 bases from J, with 13 bases in between. The germline V gene has CDR1 MNHEY and CDR2 SVGAGI. This CDR3 has 15 amino acids. The CDR3 is CASSYDWTTAYEQYF. In nucleotides, the CDR3 is TGTGCCAGCAGTTACGATTGGACAACTGCCTACGAGCAGTACTTC.

The gene calls are TRBV7-2 and TRBJ1-1, with TRBD1 identical over 9 bases. V gave up 11 bases and J gave up 5 bases; unmatched junction bases: 9. The CDR3 is 13 residues long. Per germline, CDR1 SGHTA and CDR2 FQGNSA. The CDR3 loop is CAGRTGESTEAFF. CDR3 coding DNA: TGTGCCGGACGGACAGGGGAAAGTACTGAAGCTTTCTTT.

CDR3 sequence reads: CASSLGSLIGGYTF. The DNA of the CDR3 is TGTGCCAGCAGCCTCGGGTCCTTGATCGGTGGCTACACCTTC. This chain joins TRBV5-8 and TRBJ1-2; no clear D. V lost 4 bases to trimming and J lost 7 bases, with 17 bases between them. Germline values: CDR1 SGHTS, CDR2 YDEGEE. The CDR3 is made up of 14 amino acids.

The rearrangement uses TRBV7-2 and TRBJ1-4; D ambiguous. The CDR3 runs 13 residues. CDR1 is SGHTA and CDR2 is FQGNSA in the germline V gene. Trimming shortened V by 5 bases and J by 5 bases, and 9 bases separated the two germline ends. CDR3 sequence: CASSAGLNEKLFF. Written as DNA, the CDR3 is TGTGCCAGCAGCGCCGGCCTCAATGAAAAACTGTTTTTT.

The chain couples TRBV6-4 to TRBJ1-1; the D is unclear. The CDR3 length is 13 residues. Per the germline V gene, CDR1 is MRHNA and CDR2 is SNTAGT. V lost 5 bases to trimming and J lost 4 bases, with 11 bases between them. CDR3 nucleotides: TGTGCCAGCAGTAGGGAAGGAGGCACTGAAGCTTTCTTT. It is translated as CASSREGGTEAFF.

In its sample, this clonotype was seen a few times. The J gene is TRBJ2-3, the V gene TRBV4-3; TRBD1 might be the D (6 bases). Germline lookup yields CDR1 LGHNA and CDR2 YSLEER. The CDR3 has 16 residues. Trimming shortened V by 0 bases and J by 4 bases, and 14 bases separated the two germline ends. CDR3 amino acids: CASSQDTGRGADTQYF. In DNA, the CDR3 is TGCGCCAGCAGCCAAGATACGGGCAGGGGTGCAGATACGCAGTATTTT.

The CDR3 coding sequence is TGTGCCACCAGGTCGGCAGGAGGCCGCTATGGCTACACCTTC. This sequence encodes CATRSAGGRYGYTF. The chain links TRBV6-2 or TRBV6-3 to TRBJ1-2, with D uncertain. V was clipped by 10 bases and J by 4 bases, with 19 bases between them. This CDR3 region has 14 residues. Looked up from germline, CDR1 is MNHEY and CDR2 is SVGEGT.

This clonotype was seen more than once but under ten times. The V and J genes are TRBV7-2 and TRBJ2-7; the D call may be TRBD1 or TRBD2 (5 bases each). There are 13 residues in the CDR3. Germline CDR1 and CDR2: SGHTA and FQGNSA. V gave up 0 bases and J gave up 5 bases, with 8 bases separating them. CDR3 sequence (DNA): TGTGCCAGCAGCTTAGCAAGGGACCACGAGCAGTACTTC. Its protein product is CASSLARDHEQYF.

This clonotype was observed a few times. A clone one base away is much larger, so this may be a read error. The rearrangement uses TRBV29-1 and TRBJ2-7, with D maybe TRBD1 (6 bases). CDR1 is SQVTM, CDR2 ANQGSEA, per germline. The CDR3 is made up of 14 amino acids. V lost 7 bases, J lost 0 bases, and 16 bases lay in between. In DNA, the CDR3 is TGCAGCGCCATCCAACAGGGAAGCTCCTACGAGCAGTACTTC. Its translation: CSAIQQGSSYEQYF.